This TCR beta chain was sequenced for a study of PD-L1 blockade in urothelial cancer (TCRdb year 2017). A note on the overall study: All patients started therapy in about 2014 and received atezolizumab 1,200 mg intravenously every 3 weeks. Blood samples were analyzed 3 weeks after the start of treatment (second dose) and 6 weeks after the start of treatment. Blood samples yielded a median of around 150,000 T cells and roughly 80,000 unique TCRs, with median clonality around 0.083. Eight to ten patients achieved durable clinical benefit and some 21 did not. TCR sequencing covered pretreatment tumor samples and matched, serially collected peripheral blood taken before and after atezolizumab treatment. Somatic, immune and clinical correlates of response to PD-L1 blockade with atezolizumab in urothelial cancer were the focus of an exploratory multi-omic analysis. Pretreatment blood TCR-seq was available for about 27 patients, at least one posttreatment blood collection was obtained for approximately 25 patients, and tumor TCR-seq was available for approximately 25 patients. Patients had an ECOG performance status of 0 or 1 and had received between 0 and 3 prior chemotherapy regimens. Durable clinical benefit meant progression-free survival longer than 6 months, and TCR features were also tested against progression-free and overall survival. About 90% of the 29 patients were males with bladder-origin urothelial cancer, and about 65% of the 29 reported a prior smoking history. In the same patients who had TCR sequencing, pretreatment tumors also underwent whole exome sequencing and RNA sequencing.

The germline V gene yields SNHLY for CDR1 and FYNNEI for CDR2. From its cysteine to its phenylalanine, the CDR3 spans 15 amino acids. The kept DNA is CDR3 alone, 45 bases in frame from the first base. Trimming costs V 2 bases and J 6 bases, and their ends lie 14 bases apart. Each PCR received spiked-in synthetic TCR analog templates so that absolute template abundance could be estimated from read counts. The immunoSEQ assay used bias-controlled V and J gene primers to amplify TCRbeta CDR3 regions from genomic DNA. Rearranged TCRbeta segments were sequenced at approximately 20X coverage. Under the source paper's analysis protocol: Sequencing errors were corrected by clustering and CDR3s were annotated against IMGT to assign V, D and J genes. Only productive TCRbeta rearrangements were used in downstream analyses, excluding out-of-frame or stop-codon sequences. To compute clonality, Shannon entropy was normalized by the log of the number of unique productive sequences and then subtracted from one. Fisher's exact test with Benjamini-Hochberg correction, using a cutoff of adjusted p below 0.01, was how clones that differed between time points or between blood and tumor were identified. This is the immuneACCESS table as TCRdb keeps it, with only in-frame sequences that have V and J called. A part of the clones is gone; compared with another copy, unresolved V genes explain less than half, and the rest is unexplained. The V and J calls and the clone size are those of that table, but D and trimming were determined from the DNA. The sample records approximately 79,000 clones, over 80% of which are singletons. Together, the top ten hold about 6.7% of the sample.

About this clone: Its antigen is unknown. No much larger clone exists at a distance of one base, and base qualities are not known.

The label giving this sample's time point can be read as: pretreatment peripheral blood. A total of 29 patients with locally advanced or metastatic urothelial carcinoma, treated at Memorial Sloan Kettering on a trial protocol, made up the cohort. Peripheral blood mononuclear cells were collected pretreatment and during treatment, at between 1 and 8 total time points per patient. The Qiagen DNeasy Blood extraction kit was used to purify genomic DNA from total PBMCs and tumor samples. Collected pretreatment and during treatment, PBMCs were isolated and stored as previously described. On the study overall, not on this receptor specifically: A pretreatment peripheral blood TCR clonality below the median was linked to improved progression-free and overall survival. Because the sample size was small (n of about 29) and many of the analyses were exploratory, the results are meant to be hypothesis-generating. Among patients with durable benefit, tumor-associated TCR clones showed greater expansion in peripheral blood 3 weeks after treatment started (n ≈ 20, p = 0.022).

This sequence originates from a man in his forties with urothelial cancer. The source was PBMCs, collected around atezolizumab (anti-PD-L1) treatment. The chain is assembled from TRBV2 and TRBJ2-1; TRBD2 is a possible D gene, resting on 5 matching bases. The CDR3 in this case is CASSEKLVRPNEQFF. The nucleotide sequence is TGTGCCAGCAGTGAAAAACTAGTTCGTCCCAATGAGCAGTTCTTC.